These 9 T cell receptor beta chains came from one sample sequenced in a study of cytomegalovirus exposure and HLA in healthy donors. The PCR ran on 60 Vbeta and 13 Jbeta primers. Profiled with immunoSEQ multiplex PCR; TCRdb holds only in-frame clones, not every one. The data show more than 85,000 clones, under 90% seen once. The sample comprised PBMCs. The receptors shown here come from a woman aged 25 to 39 in good health and CMV-seronegative.

The chain employs TRBV7-9 and TRBJ2-2; possible D gene TRBD1, 5 bases. This CDR3 is built from 14 residues. V lost 5 bases, J lost 3 bases, and 10 bases lay in between. CDR1 and CDR2 from the germline V gene are SEHNR and FQNEAQ (reference sequence). The CDR3 here is CASSLSRDTGELFF. Here the CDR3 DNA reads TGTGCCAGCAGCCTGTCCAGGGACACCGGGGAGCTGTTTTTT.

V and J are TRBV7-6 and TRBJ2-1; 9 nucleotides match TRBD2. The V gene's germline CDR1 is SGHVS and CDR2 FNYEAQ. The CDR3 covers 18 residues. J lost 2 bases, V lost 5 bases, and 13 bases had no gene match. Written as DNA, the CDR3 is TGTGCCAGCAGCCTGGCGGCTAGCGGGACCAGCCCCTACAATGAGCAGTTCTTC. It yields the protein CASSLAASGTSPYNEQFF.

V gene TRBV6-1 combines with J gene TRBJ2-1; 7 bases match TRBD2. Germline lookup yields CDR1 MNHNS and CDR2 SASEGT. V lost 6 bases to trimming and J lost 7 bases; unmatched junction nucleotides: 12. This CDR3 region has 15 residues. The CDR3 nucleotides are TGTGCCAGCAGGGCCGGGACTACCGGGGGAAATGAGCAGTTCTTC. Residues: CASRAGTTGGNEQFF.

The sample holds one count of this clone. The J gene is TRBJ1-5, the V gene TRBV11-1; possible D gene TRBD1, 6 bases. CDR1 is SGHAT and CDR2 is FQDESV in the germline V gene (reference sequence). V was shortened by 7 bases and J by 4 bases, with 17 bases between the two germline ends. This CDR3 has 15 residues. The CDR3 DNA reads as TGTGCCAGCACCGCTCTCAGGGGCGCAAATCAGCCCCAGCATTTT. Amino acid sequence: CASTALRGANQPQHF.

With respect to this clone: Germline and junction disagree at one end, which may indicate a read error. The CDR3 DNA reads as TGTGCCAGCAGCTTACGGACCCCAAACACCGGGGAGCTATTTTTT. This gives the protein CASSLRTPNTGELFF. This chain links TRBV7-9 with TRBJ2-2; D might be TRBD2 (5 bases). The CDR3 covers 15 residues. Germline CDR1 SEHNR, CDR2 FQNEAQ (reference sequence).

The gene calls are TRBV6-5 and TRBJ2-3; D gene unclear. This CDR3 has 15 amino acids. Trimming took off 6 bases at V and 1 base at J, with 14 bases between the two ends. Germline CDR1 and CDR2: MNHEY and SVGAGI. CDR3 in amino acids: CASRRGGVGTDTQYF. In DNA form, the CDR3 reads TGTGCCAGCAGAAGAGGTGGTGTGGGCACAGATACGCAGTATTTT.

A few counts support this clone. V and J are TRBV5-1 and TRBJ2-6, with TRBD2 matching over 7 bases. This CDR3 region has 16 residues. The V segment lost 3 bases and the J segment 0 bases; nucleotides outside the gene matches: 3. CDR1 and CDR2 (germline): SGHRS, YFSETQ. Here the CDR3 reads CASSWGGSSGANVLTF. CDR3 nucleotide sequence: TGCGCCAGCAGCTGGGGAGGGAGCTCTGGGGCCAACGTCCTGACTTTC.

This CDR3 reads CASSGRTGDNTEAFF. For the CDR3, the DNA is TGCGCCAGCAGCGGTAGGACAGGAGACAACACTGAAGCTTTCTTT. This rearrangement joins TRBV5-1 to TRBJ1-1, with 7 bases identical to TRBD1. V was pared by 4 bases and J by 2 bases, with 8 bases of the junction left unmatched. The CDR3 length is 15 residues. The germline gives CDR1 SGHRS, CDR2 YFSETQ.

The V call is TRBV6-1, the J call TRBJ2-7; TRBD2 agrees at 7 bases. The CDR3 consists of 14 residues. The V segment lost 11 bases and the J segment 3 bases; nucleotides outside the gene matches: 13. Germline CDR1 is MNHNS and CDR2 is SASEGT. The DNA of the CDR3 is TGTGCCCTTTGCTTTGGACTAGGACTCTACGAGCAGTACTTC. It yields the protein CALCFGLGLYEQYF.